The next 5 T cell receptor beta chains were all read from a single sample in a study of PD-1 blockade in classical Hodgkin lymphoma. Data came from immunoSEQ multiplex PCR; TCRdb stores just in-frame clones and leaves some out. The repertoire holds under 40,000 clones, with 77% as singletons. Time point described: cycle 4 day 1 (C4D1), after more than 5 weeks of nivolumab. Each patient relapsed following autologous stem cell transplantation, and prior brentuximab vedotin exposure differed. Sequenced material: peripheral blood mononuclear cells (PBMCs), taken before the fourth cycle of nivolumab. These TCRs come from a human donor with classical Hodgkin lymphoma.

This CDR3 reads CASSLWDRLDNTEAFF. The CDR3 coding sequence is TGTGCCAGCAGCTTGTGGGACAGGCTAGATAACACTGAAGCTTTCTTT. The J gene is TRBJ1-1, the V gene TRBV7-9; 8 positions agree with TRBD1. This CDR3 contains 16 residues. J lost 2 bases, V lost 3 bases, and 8 bases had no gene match. CDR1 is SEHNR, CDR2 FQNEAQ, per germline (reference sequence).

This chain links TRBV5-1 with TRBJ2-1; D not certain. There are 15 residues in the CDR3. Germline-derived CDR1 and CDR2 are SGHRS and YFSETQ. V was trimmed by 2 bases and J by 6 bases, leaving 15 bases between them. The CDR3 spells CASSFGPPVSNEQFF. The CDR3 DNA reads TGCGCCAGCAGCTTTGGCCCTCCGGTAAGCAATGAGCAGTTCTTC.

V and J are TRBV20-1 and TRBJ1-2; no firm D call. Trimming pared 6 bases from V and 7 bases from J, leaving 12 bases between. In germline, CDR1 is DFQATT, CDR2 SNEGSKA (reference sequence). There are 11 residues in the CDR3. CDR3 DNA sequence: TGCAGTGCCCTTAGGGCCGGTGGCTACACCTTC. This sequence encodes CSALRAGGYTF.

This chain uses TRBV10-3 with TRBJ2-5; the D is unclear. Germline loops: CDR1 ENHRY, CDR2 SYGVKD. V lost 0 bases, J lost 1 base, and 0 bases lay in between. The CDR3 is 12 amino acids. The CDR3 DNA reads as TGTGCCATCAGTGAGTCCCAAGAGACCCAGTACTTC. This translates into CAISESQETQYF.

The CDR3 region is CASSYGGSWFF. The DNA of the CDR3 is TGTGCCAGCAGTTACGGAGGATCGTGGTTCTTC. The gene calls are TRBV6-5 and TRBJ2-1; possible D gene TRBD2, 5 bases. This CDR3 has 11 residues. Per germline, CDR1 MNHEY and CDR2 SVGAGI. Trimming removed 2 bases from V and 15 bases from J, with 11 bases in between.